Shown below are 26 T cell receptor beta chains from a single sample sequenced in a study of OX40 agonist ivuxolimab in advanced cancers. The method behind the library was the immunoSEQ multiplex PCR assay. The table comes from immuneACCESS by way of TCRdb, which keeps in-frame sequences with V and J called. Part of the clones is missing from these tables; in studies checked, under half for an unresolved V gene and the rest for unknown reasons. The sample contains roughly 60,000 clones, 86% of them found a single time. The ten top clones hold over 0.7% of the sample. Sequences were derived from CD4+ or CD8+ T cells sorted from blood, sampled in a trial of the OX40 agonist ivuxolimab. All receptors derive from an adult with an advanced solid tumor such as melanoma, head and neck, liver or kidney cancer.

The J gene is TRBJ2-7, the V gene TRBV2, with 9 bases fitting TRBD2. V lost 2 bases and J lost 0; bases outside the gene matches: 8. Germline V gene lookup returns CDR1 SNHLY and CDR2 FYNNEI. The CDR3 covers 17 residues. CDR3 sequence: CASSEPVSGRNSYEQYF. The CDR3 nucleotides read TGTGCCAGCAGTGAACCCGTAAGCGGGAGGAACTCCTACGAGCAGTACTTC.

With regard to this clone: Compared with germline, one end of the junction differs, possibly owing to a read error. V is TRBV7-7 and J is TRBJ2-2, with 11 bases matching TRBD1. The CDR3 extends over 15 amino acids. The germline V gene has CDR1 SSHAT and CDR2 FNYEAQ (reference sequence). The CDR3 DNA is TGTGCTAGCAGCTCGGGGACAGGGGGCACCGGGGAGCTGTTTTTT. Protein: CASSSGTGGTGELFF.

This chain joins TRBV15 and TRBJ1-2; 7 bases map to TRBD1. V dropped 7 bases and J dropped 0; count of bases not matched to a gene: 14. The CDR3 has 17 amino acids. Germline V CDR1 and CDR2: LNHNV, YYDKDF (reference sequence). The CDR3 bases are TGTGCCACCATAGCGGGACAGAGCTACTACTCTAACTATGGCTACACCTTC. Encoded protein: CATIAGQSYYSNYGYTF.

V is TRBV5-1 and J is TRBJ2-7; D perhaps matches TRBD1 (7 bases). The CDR3 is made up of 17 amino acids. V was clipped by 1 base and J by 5 bases, with 22 bases between them. The germline gives CDR1 SGHRS, CDR2 YFSETQ. CDR3 nucleotide sequence: TGCGCCAGCAGCTTGAGGGGCCAGGGGGGATTTGGCCACGAGCAGTACTTC. Residues: CASSLRGQGGFGHEQYF.

CDR3 amino acids: CATEAKSGGGEQFF. The CDR3 DNA reads as TGTGCCACCGAAGCCAAATCAGGGGGCGGTGAGCAGTTCTTC. This chain links TRBV5-4 with TRBJ2-1; 8 bases are a match to TRBD1. The CDR3 has 14 residues. CDR1 is SGHNT, CDR2 YYREEE, per germline (reference sequence). V trimming: 9 bases; J trimming: 9 bases; junction bases outside the gene matches: 14.

This clone was recorded a few times. The chain is built from TRBV7-2 and TRBJ1-2; 7 bases fit TRBD1. CDR1 and CDR2 (germline): SGHTA, FQGNSA. CDR3 length: 16 residues. Germline trimming cut 5 bases from V and 8 bases from J; bases unmatched to any gene: 17. The CDR3 DNA reads TGTGCCAGCAGCCCCATCACAGGGACAGCCGGGGGAGGCTACACCTTC. Translation gives CASSPITGTAGGGYTF.

This chain connects TRBV5-1 to TRBJ2-7, with 14 nucleotides matching TRBD2. The junction had 9 bases not matched to a gene; V was cut back by 4 bases and J by 3 bases. Germline V CDR1 and CDR2: SGHRS, YFSETQ. This CDR3 is 17 amino acids long. CDR3 amino acids: CASSKGTSGGQVYEQYF. The CDR3 bases are TGCGCCAGCAGCAAGGGGACTAGCGGGGGCCAGGTCTACGAGCAGTACTTC.

CDR3 loop: CASSLGTRPNTGELFF. The CDR3 bases are TGCGCCAGCAGCTTGGGGACGCGGCCGAACACCGGGGAGCTGTTTTTT. J is TRBJ2-2 and V is TRBV5-1; D remains unclear. V was clipped by 0 bases and J by 0 bases, with 9 bases between them. The CDR3 covers 16 residues. Per the germline V gene, CDR1 is SGHRS and CDR2 is YFSETQ. Based on the CDR3 plus reference TRBV5-1 and TRBJ2-2, the full variable domain is KAGVTQTPRYLIKTRGQQVTLSCSPISGHRSVSWYQQTPGQGLQFLFEYFSETQRNKGNFPGRFSGRQFSNSRSEMNVSTLELGDSALYLCASSLGTRPNTGELFFGEGSRLTVL.

The rearrangement uses TRBV5-1 and TRBJ2-2; D call uncertain. The CDR3 totals 14 residues. Trimming left V 6 bases short and J 9 bases short, with 18 bases between. Germline values: CDR1 SGHRS, CDR2 YFSETQ. CDR3 coding DNA: TGCGCCAGCACCGATATGGTGTCTACCAGGGAGCTGTTTTTT. Translated: CASTDMVSTRELFF.

The chain recombines TRBV6-5 with TRBJ2-1; the D is unclear. CDR3 size: 13 residues. The ends were cut back, 6 bases at V and 12 bases at J, with 18 bases in the middle. CDR1 is MNHEY and CDR2 is SVGAGI in the germline V gene. Here the CDR3 DNA reads TGTGCCAGCAGAACCCCCACTGAGTTGGGGCAGTTCTTC. Translated: CASRTPTELGQFF.

V usage is TRBV15 and J usage is TRBJ2-1; 10 bases fit TRBD1. Per germline, CDR1 LNHNV and CDR2 YYDKDF (reference sequence). The CDR3 is 17 residues long. Trimming removed 5 bases from V and 6 bases from J; junction bases left unmatched: 13. CDR3 sequence (DNA): TGTGCCACCAGCCGGCCGGCGGGACAGGGGTTGGTCAATGAGCAGTTCTTC. As protein: CATSRPAGQGLVNEQFF.

The chain has TRBV28 and TRBJ2-5, with D hard to call. Trimming removed 8 bases at V and 4 bases at J, with 14 bases between. The CDR3 contains 13 residues. The germline CDR1 and CDR2 sequences are MDHEN and SYDVKM. The CDR3 nucleotides read TGTGCCAGCGGCCGCCCCGCCCCAGAGACCCAGTACTTC. Its protein product is CASGRPAPETQYF.

The gene calls are TRBV15 and TRBJ2-3; TRBD1 might be the D (6 bases). CDR1 and CDR2 (germline): LNHNV, YYDKDF (reference sequence). CDR3 length equals 13 residues. V lost 7 bases to trimming and J lost 2 bases, with 10 bases between them. The CDR3 region is CATNQGPTDTQYF. DNA of the CDR3: TGTGCCACCAACCAGGGGCCCACAGATACGCAGTATTTT. The full variable domain, in which reference TRBV15 and TRBJ2-3 provide the parts outside the CDR3, is DAMVIQNPRYQVTQFGKPVTLSCSQTLNHNVMYWYQQKSSQAPKLLFHYYDKDFNNEADTPDNFQSRRPNTSFCFLDIRSPGLGDTAMYLCATNQGPTDTQYFGPGTRLTVL.

V gene TRBV18 combines with J gene TRBJ1-6, with D possibly matching TRBD1 (5 bases). The CDR3 extends over 13 amino acids. Looked up from germline, CDR1 is KGHSH and CDR2 is LQKENI. V was trimmed by 8 bases and J by 9 bases, leaving 14 bases between them. The DNA for the CDR3 is TGTGCCAGCCACACGGGGCAGGTTTCACCCCTCCACTTT. Its protein is CASHTGQVSPLHF.

This rearrangement joins TRBV25-1 to TRBJ2-2, with a possible D match to TRBD2 (6 bases). Germline V gives CDR1 MGHDK, CDR2 SYGVNS. V was pared by 6 bases and J by 1 base, with 18 bases between. This CDR3 has 17 amino acids. This chain's CDR3 is CASREGSSGVNTGELFF. CDR3 DNA: TGTGCCAGCAGAGAGGGATCTTCGGGGGTGAACACCGGGGAGCTGTTTTTT.

The chain joins TRBV7-9 to TRBJ2-3; D is possibly TRBD1 (5 bases). CDR3 length: 15 amino acids. Germline CDR1 SEHNR, CDR2 FQNEAQ (reference sequence). V lost 2 bases to trimming and J lost 5 bases, with 14 bases between them. The CDR3 nucleotides read TGTGCCAGCAGCTTACTGAAACCGCAGGGAGATACGCAGTATTTT. Amino acids: CASSLLKPQGDTQYF. Drawing the rest from reference TRBV7-9 and TRBJ2-3, the complete variable domain is DTGVSQNPRHKITKRGQNVTFRCDPISEHNRLYWYRQTLGQGPEFLTYFQNEAQLEKSRLLSDRFSAERPKGSFSTLEIQRTEQGDSAMYLCASSLLKPQGDTQYFGPGTRLTVL.

In its sample, this clone was seen once. The chain couples TRBV6-1 to TRBJ1-6, with D perhaps TRBD1 (6 bases). V lost 8 bases to trimming and J lost 5 bases, with 10 bases between them. CDR3 size: 13 residues. CDR1 is MNHNS, CDR2 SASEGT, per germline. In DNA form, the CDR3 reads TGTGCCAGCCGACAGGAGAATAATTCACCCCTCCACTTT. It codes for CASRQENNSPLHF.

The chain employs TRBV2 and TRBJ1-1, with 7 nucleotides matching TRBD1. CDR1 SNHLY and CDR2 FYNNEI come from the germline V gene. This CDR3 is built from 13 residues. J gave up 4 bases and V 6 bases, and 5 bases lay outside the gene matches. The CDR3 sequence is CASSQGEVTEAFF. The CDR3 bases are TGTGCCAGCAGCCAGGGGGAGGTCACTGAAGCTTTCTTT.

The J gene is TRBJ2-5, the V gene TRBV20-1; unclear D gene. V was pared by 6 bases and J by 5 bases, with 10 bases between. Germline CDR1 is DFQATT and CDR2 is SNEGSKA (reference sequence). The CDR3 runs 11 residues. The CDR3 sequence: CSANLLETQYF. The CDR3 region has the DNA TGCAGTGCGAATCTGTTGGAGACCCAGTACTTC.

This clone showed up just once. The V call is TRBV18, the J call TRBJ2-5; D is possibly TRBD1 (6 bases). Germline lookup yields CDR1 KGHSH and CDR2 LQKENI. V was trimmed by 0 bases and J by 4 bases, leaving 15 bases between them. The CDR3 spans 16 residues. This CDR3 reads CASSPPVTGLGETQYF. Written as DNA, the CDR3 is TGTGCCAGCTCACCACCGGTAACAGGGTTGGGAGAGACCCAGTACTTC. Looking up the rest from reference TRBV18 and TRBJ2-5 gives the full variable domain: NAGVMQNPRHLVRRRGQEARLRCSPMKGHSHVYWYRQLPEEGLKFMVYLQKENIIDESGMPKERFSAEFPKEGPSILRIQQVVRGDSAAYFCASSPPVTGLGETQYFGPGTRLLVL.

The chain combines TRBV7-6 with TRBJ2-2, with D possibly TRBD1 on 5 matching bases. CDR1 and CDR2 from the germline V gene are SGHVS and FNYEAQ. Trimming pared 3 bases from V and 1 base from J, leaving 15 bases between. The CDR3 sequence is 17 residues long. Here the CDR3 reads CASSFPVGRGNTGELFF. CDR3 sequence (DNA): TGTGCCAGCAGCTTCCCCGTAGGTAGGGGGAACACCGGGGAGCTGTTTTTT. Looking up the rest from reference TRBV7-6 and TRBJ2-2 gives the full variable domain: GAGVSQSPRYKVTKRGQDVALRCDPISGHVSLYWYRQALGQGPEFLTYFNYEAQQDKSGLPNDRFSAERPEGSISTLTIQRTEQRDSAMYRCASSFPVGRGNTGELFFGEGSRLTVL.

This chain connects TRBV6-5 to TRBJ1-1; D is unclear. From germline, CDR1 is MNHEY and CDR2 SVGAGI. The CDR3 loop spans 12 amino acids. Deletions cut 9 bases from V and 3 bases from J, with 11 bases between. CDR3 in DNA: TGTGCCAGTCACCGGGGATACACTGAAGCTTTCTTT. This gives the protein CASHRGYTEAFF.

In this sample, this clone is medium-sized (0.01 to 0.1%). CDR3 sequence reads: CASSIAASGRGFADTQYF. In DNA, the CDR3 is TGTGCCAGTAGTATCGCGGCTAGCGGGAGAGGGTTCGCAGATACGCAGTATTTT. This chain joins TRBV19 and TRBJ2-3; 10 bases agree with TRBD2. The germline gives CDR1 LNHDA, CDR2 SQIVND (reference sequence). V was clipped by 3 bases and J by 4 bases; unmatched bases: 13. This CDR3 contains 18 residues.

The chain combines TRBV6-6 with TRBJ2-2, with 12 nucleotides matching TRBD2. V gave up 2 bases and J gave up 7 bases; unmatched junction bases: 5. CDR1 MNHNY and CDR2 SVGAGI come from the germline V gene (reference sequence). This CDR3 has 16 residues. CDR3 DNA sequence: TGTGCCAGCAGTTACCCTAGCGGGAGGGCCGTCGGGGAGCTGTTTTTT. Its protein is CASSYPSGRAVGELFF.

CDR3 sequence: CASSSTGEPLGYTF. The CDR3 nucleotides are TGCGCCAGCAGCTCGACAGGGGAGCCCCTAGGCTACACCTTC. V and J are TRBV5-1 and TRBJ1-2; 8 bases agree with TRBD1. Per the germline V gene, CDR1 is SGHRS and CDR2 is YFSETQ. The CDR3 runs 14 residues. The V gene end was trimmed by 3 bases and the J gene end by 8 bases; junction bases not matched to a gene: 9.

This clone has a single count. The V call is TRBV11-2, the J call TRBJ1-2; D possibly corresponds to TRBD1 (6 bases). Germline CDR1 SGHAT, CDR2 FQNNGV. Trimming cost V 3 bases and J 7 bases, with 9 bases left between them. The CDR3 runs 12 residues. DNA for the CDR3: TGTGCCAGCAGCTTTGACAGGAGTGGCTACACCTTC. Amino acids: CASSFDRSGYTF.